This entry lists 10 T cell receptor beta chains sequenced from one sample in a study of post-analysis software for immune sequencing data. Built from TCR beta cDNA, the libraries had unique molecular identifiers in them. TCRdb re-called the PCR reads with MiXCR, one entry per CDR3 protein. The data show about 820,000 distinct CDR3 sequences, about 57% seen once. Study-level findings and limits: Patients carried four or five TRBV segments more frequently than controls did, and TRBV5-6, TRBV5-1 and TRBV20-1 were among them.

Their specific antigens are unknown. Sequencing was performed on blood. The receptors derive from a girl aged 5 to 17 with multiple sclerosis.

The sample holds a few counts of this clonotype. V usage is TRBV29-1 and J usage is TRBJ2-3; 7 bases are a match to TRBD1. This CDR3 region has 14 residues. V lost 4 bases and J lost 0; bases outside the gene matches: 4. Germline CDR1 and CDR2: SQVTM and ANQGSEA. This CDR3 is CSVAYRGSTDTQYF. CDR3 sequence (DNA): TGCAGCGTTGCTTACAGGGGAAGCACAGATACGCAGTATTTT.

The V and J genes are TRBV5-1 and TRBJ2-7, with TRBD1 matching 7 bases. The CDR3 has 15 residues. Unmatched junction bases numbered 9, after V lost 0 bases and J lost 6 bases. CDR1 is SGHRS, CDR2 YFSETQ, per germline. The CDR3 here is CASSLGDSAYCEQYF. The CDR3 DNA sequence: TGCGCCAGCAGCTTGGGGGACAGCGCATACTGCGAGCAGTACTTC.

The rearrangement uses TRBV7-2 and TRBJ1-4; D not certain. The germline V and J ends were trimmed by 5 bases and 9 bases, with 13 bases remaining between them. The germline V gene encodes CDR1 SGHTA and CDR2 FQGNSA. The CDR3 has 13 amino acids. CDR3: CASSPPGGQKLFF. Here the CDR3 DNA reads TGTGCCAGCAGCCCTCCGGGTGGGCAAAAACTGTTTTTT.

This clonotype was picked up one time. The J gene is TRBJ2-1, the V gene TRBV7-8; 9 bases are a match to TRBD2. V gave up 0 bases and J gave up 12 bases; unmatched junction bases: 3. CDR3 length equals 13 residues. CDR1 and CDR2 from the germline V gene are SGHVS and FQNEAQ. The CDR3 sequence is CASSLASSGVQFF. CDR3 in DNA: TGTGCCAGCAGCTTAGCTTCTAGCGGGGTGCAGTTCTTC.

CDR3 nucleotide sequence: TGTGCTAGTGGTTTGGTATTTCCCTGGCTAGCGGGAGCCGACACAGATACGCAGTATTTT. It translates to CASGLVFPWLAGADTDTQYF. This chain links TRBV12-5 with TRBJ2-3, with TRBD2 matching 10 bases. The CDR3 consists of 20 residues. The V segment lost 0 bases and the J segment 2 bases; nucleotides outside the gene matches: 14. Looked up from germline, CDR1 is LGHNT and CDR2 is FRNRAP.

The V call is TRBV6-5, the J call TRBJ2-5, with 7 bases lining up with TRBD1. The DNA end lines up better with TRBJ2-7; the J call may be wrong. CDR3 length: 13 amino acids. Germline V gene lookup returns CDR1 MNHEY and CDR2 SVGAGI. This CDR3 is CASRSGQSYEQYF. In DNA, the CDR3 is TGTGCCAGCAGATCGGGACAGAGCTACGAGCAGTACTTC.

This clonotype was picked up a small number of times. This chain connects TRBV12-3 or TRBV12-4 to TRBJ2-7, with a tentative D call TRBD1 (5 bases). The V end lost 1 base, the J end lost 0 bases, and 7 bases lay between the germline ends. The CDR3 is made up of 14 amino acids. CDR3 in DNA: TGTGCCAGCAGTTTAGGACAGACCTCCTACGAGCAGTACTTC. Amino acid sequence: CASSLGQTSYEQYF.

The rearrangement joins TRBV27 to TRBJ2-7; TRBD1 agrees at 8 bases. Germline V gene sequence: CDR1 MNHEY, CDR2 SMNVEV (reference sequence). The CDR3 is made up of 18 amino acids. The V and J ends lost 3 bases and 12 bases, in that order; junction bases with no gene match: 25. The DNA for the CDR3 is TGTGCCAGCAGTTTCTCACTGGGAAGACAGGGGAGGATTCCCCAACTGTACTTC. Amino acids: CASSFSLGRQGRIPQLYF.

The chain uses TRBV7-9 and TRBJ2-3; the D gene is possibly TRBD2 (5 bases). From germline, CDR1 is SEHNR and CDR2 FQNEAQ (reference sequence). This CDR3 has 12 amino acids. Trimming pared 6 bases from V and 6 bases from J, leaving 10 bases between. The CDR3, as DNA: TGTGCCAGCAGACCTCCGGGGGATACGCAGTATTTT. Translation: CASRPPGDTQYF.

The sample holds a few counts of this clonotype. The V and J genes are TRBV9 and TRBJ1-2; 10 bases map to TRBD1. Germline V gene lookup returns CDR1 SGDLS and CDR2 YYNGEE. This CDR3 comprises 15 residues. V dropped 0 bases and J dropped 6; count of bases not matched to a gene: 5. The CDR3 DNA follows: TGTGCCAGCAGCGTAGCCGGGACAGGGGTGAATGGCTACACCTTC. Translated: CASSVAGTGVNGYTF. Together with reference TRBV9 and TRBJ1-2, the CDR3 gives the full variable domain: DSGVTQTPKHLITATGQRVTLRCSPRSGDLSVYWYQQSLDQGLQFLIQYYNGEERAKGNILERFSAQQFPDLHSELNLSSLELGDSALYFCASSVAGTGVNGYTFGSGTRLTVV.